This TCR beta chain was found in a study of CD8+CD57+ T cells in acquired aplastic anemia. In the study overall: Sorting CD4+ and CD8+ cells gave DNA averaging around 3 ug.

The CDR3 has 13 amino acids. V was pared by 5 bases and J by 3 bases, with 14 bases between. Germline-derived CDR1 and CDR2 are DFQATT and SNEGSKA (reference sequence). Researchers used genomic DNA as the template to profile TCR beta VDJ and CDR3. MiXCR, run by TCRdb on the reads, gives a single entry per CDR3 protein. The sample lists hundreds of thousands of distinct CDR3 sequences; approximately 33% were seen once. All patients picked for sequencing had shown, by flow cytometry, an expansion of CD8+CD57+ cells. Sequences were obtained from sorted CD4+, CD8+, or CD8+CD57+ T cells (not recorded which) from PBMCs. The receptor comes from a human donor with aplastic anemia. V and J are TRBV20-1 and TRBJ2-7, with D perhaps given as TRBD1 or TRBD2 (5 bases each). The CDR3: CSAGGPENYEQYF. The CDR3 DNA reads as TGCAGTGCTGGGGGACCTGAAAACTACGAGCAGTACTTC.